Listed below are T cell receptor beta chains from one sample, sequenced in a study of PD-1 blockade in classical Hodgkin lymphoma. Libraries were prepared by immunoSEQ multiplex PCR; TCRdb keeps only in-frame clonotypes and omits some of them. Here the sample spans over 15,000 clones, around 90% being singletons. Sequenced: peripheral blood mononuclear cells (PBMCs). The receptors originated from a human donor with classical Hodgkin lymphoma. Each CDR3 is given with its conserved first and last residue. Fields, in order: CDR3 length, clone size, J gene, D gene, V gene, CDR3 protein, CDR3 DNA. A D gene is named only where the DNA matches it firmly. Expanded clones are given a class, and other clones once, few, many or no size at all.

>14|once|TRBJ2-7|-|TRBV11-2
CASSLDRVNYEQYF
TGTGCCAGCAGCTTAGATAGGGTGAACTACGAGCAGTACTTC
>15|-|TRBJ2-1|TRBD2|TRBV7-9
CASSGREGGYNEQFF
TGTGCCAGCAGCGGGCGGGAGGGCGGCTACAATGAGCAGTTCTTC
>14|-|TRBJ2-1|-|TRBV7-8
CASRPLSSYNEQFF
TGTGCCAGCAGACCCCTCAGCTCCTACAATGAGCAGTTCTTC
>15|-|TRBJ2-7|-|TRBV7-6
CASSSPEGGGYEQYF
TGTGCCAGCAGCTCCCCCGAGGGGGGGGGATACGAGCAGTACTTC
>13|-|TRBJ2-7|-|TRBV2
CASAGQRFYEQYF
TGTGCCAGCGCGGGACAGAGATTTTACGAGCAGTACTTC
>15|-|TRBJ1-2|-|TRBV19
CASSPMAAGREGYTF
TGTGCCAGTAGTCCAATGGCGGCAGGGAGGGAAGGCTACACCTTC
>10|-|TRBJ2-1|-|TRBV4-1
CASGYNEQFF
TGCGCCAGCGGATACAATGAGCAGTTCTTC
>15|-|TRBJ2-7|-|TRBV14
CASSLPGTGSYEQYF
TGTGCCAGCAGCTTACCCGGGACGGGCTCCTACGAGCAGTACTTC
>15|-|TRBJ2-7|TRBD1|TRBV18
CASSPDRGPSYEQYF
TGTGCCAGCTCACCCGACAGGGGGCCATCCTACGAGCAGTACTTC
>15|-|TRBJ2-5|-|TRBV2
CASSPGTAIQETQYF
TGTGCCAGCTCCCCAGGGACCGCTATCCAAGAGACCCAGTACTTC
>14|once|TRBJ2-7|TRBD1|TRBV29-1
CSVLDRETNYEQYF
TGCAGCGTTTTAGACAGGGAAACTAACTACGAGCAGTACTTC